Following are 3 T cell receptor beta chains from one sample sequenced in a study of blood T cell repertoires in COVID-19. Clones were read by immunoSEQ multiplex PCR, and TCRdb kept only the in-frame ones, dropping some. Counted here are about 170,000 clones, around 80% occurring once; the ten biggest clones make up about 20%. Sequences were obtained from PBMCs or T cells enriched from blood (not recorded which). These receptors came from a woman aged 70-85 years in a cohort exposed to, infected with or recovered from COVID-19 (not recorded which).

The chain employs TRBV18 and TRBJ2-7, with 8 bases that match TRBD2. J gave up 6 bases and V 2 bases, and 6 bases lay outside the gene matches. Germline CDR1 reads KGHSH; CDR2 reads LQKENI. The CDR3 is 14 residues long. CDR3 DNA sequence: TGTGCCAGCTCACCAGGACGGGAGGGCCGCGAGCAGTACTTC. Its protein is CASSPGREGREQYF.

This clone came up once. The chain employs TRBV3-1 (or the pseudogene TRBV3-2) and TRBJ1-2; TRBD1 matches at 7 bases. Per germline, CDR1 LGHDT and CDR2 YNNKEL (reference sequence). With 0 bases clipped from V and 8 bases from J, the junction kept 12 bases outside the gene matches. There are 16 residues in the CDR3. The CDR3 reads CASSQESSGGGGGYTF. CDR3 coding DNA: TGTGCCAGCAGCCAAGAAAGTTCAGGGGGAGGCGGAGGCTACACCTTC.

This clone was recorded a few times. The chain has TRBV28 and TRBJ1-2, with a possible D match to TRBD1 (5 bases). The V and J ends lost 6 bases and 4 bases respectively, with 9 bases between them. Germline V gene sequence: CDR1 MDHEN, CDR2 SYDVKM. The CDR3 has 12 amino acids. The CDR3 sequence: CASSRVRYGYTF. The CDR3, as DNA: TGTGCCAGCAGCAGGGTGCGCTATGGCTACACCTTC.